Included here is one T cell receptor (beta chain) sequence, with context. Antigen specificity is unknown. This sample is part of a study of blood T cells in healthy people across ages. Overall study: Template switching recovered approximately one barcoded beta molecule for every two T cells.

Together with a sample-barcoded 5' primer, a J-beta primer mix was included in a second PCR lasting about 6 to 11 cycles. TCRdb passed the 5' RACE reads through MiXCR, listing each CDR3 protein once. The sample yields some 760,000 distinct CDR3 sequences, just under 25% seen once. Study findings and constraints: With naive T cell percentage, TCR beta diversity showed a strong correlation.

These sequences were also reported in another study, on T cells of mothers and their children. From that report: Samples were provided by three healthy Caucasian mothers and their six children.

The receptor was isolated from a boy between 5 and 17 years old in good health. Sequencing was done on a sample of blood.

CDR3 DNA: TGTGCCAGCAGCTTAGAACCCAGTTACCAAGAGACCCAGTACTTC. Its translation is CASSLEPSYQETQYF. The chain uses TRBV7-6 and TRBJ2-5; D unclear. Between the trimmed V and J ends, which lost 1 base and 0 bases, there was a span of 9 bases. The germline gives CDR1 SGHVS, CDR2 FNYEAQ. The CDR3 consists of 15 residues.